This TCR beta chain originates from a study of Graves' ophthalmopathy and Graves' hyperthyroidism. The table lists this clonotype with a few counts. RNA transcripts were the template, and TCR beta CDR3 regions were amplified from them. An opening RT-PCR round employed HTBI primers and preceded a second-round multiplex PCR. TCRdb reprocessed the multiplex PCR reads with MiXCR, giving one entry per CDR3 protein. The repertoire has some 750,000 distinct CDR3 sequences, around 40% of them found once; the top ten carry 44%. Trimming took 0 bases from V and 4 from J, leaving 13 bases between them. The CDR3 length is 16 residues. Germline V gene sequence: CDR1 LNHNV, CDR2 YYDKDF (reference sequence).

The receptor's source is an adult man with Graves' ophthalmopathy. The sequencing sample was made of peripheral blood. The genes are TRBV15 and TRBJ1-5, with D maybe TRBD1 (5 bases). CDR3 region: CATSRDRGEGNQPQHF. CDR3 nucleotide sequence: TGTGCCACCAGCAGAGATCGGGGGGAAGGGAATCAGCCCCAGCATTTT.